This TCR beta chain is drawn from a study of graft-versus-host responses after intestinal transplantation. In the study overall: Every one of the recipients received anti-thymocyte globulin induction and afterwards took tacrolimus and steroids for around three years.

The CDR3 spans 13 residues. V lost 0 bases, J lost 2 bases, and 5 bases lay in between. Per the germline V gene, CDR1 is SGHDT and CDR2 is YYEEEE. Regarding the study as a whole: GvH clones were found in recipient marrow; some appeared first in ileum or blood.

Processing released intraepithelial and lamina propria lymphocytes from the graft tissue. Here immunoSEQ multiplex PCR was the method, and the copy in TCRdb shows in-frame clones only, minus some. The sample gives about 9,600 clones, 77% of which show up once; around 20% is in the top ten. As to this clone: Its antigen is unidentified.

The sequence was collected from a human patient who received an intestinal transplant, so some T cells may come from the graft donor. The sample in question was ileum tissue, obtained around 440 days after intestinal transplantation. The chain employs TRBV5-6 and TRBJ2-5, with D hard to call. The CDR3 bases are TGTGCCAGCAGCTTGGCCGATCAAGAGACCCAGTACTTC. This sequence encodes CASSLADQETQYF.